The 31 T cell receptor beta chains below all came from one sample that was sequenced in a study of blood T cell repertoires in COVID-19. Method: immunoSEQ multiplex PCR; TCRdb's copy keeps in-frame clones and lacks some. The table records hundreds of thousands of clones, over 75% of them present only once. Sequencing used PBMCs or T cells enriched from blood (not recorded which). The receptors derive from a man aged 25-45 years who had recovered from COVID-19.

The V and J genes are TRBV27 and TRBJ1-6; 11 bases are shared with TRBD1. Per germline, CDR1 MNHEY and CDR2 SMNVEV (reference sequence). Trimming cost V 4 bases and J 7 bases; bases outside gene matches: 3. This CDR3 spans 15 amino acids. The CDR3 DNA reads TGTGCCAGCAGTTCTAGGACAGGGGGCAATTCACCCCTCCACTTT. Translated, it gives CASSSRTGGNSPLHF.

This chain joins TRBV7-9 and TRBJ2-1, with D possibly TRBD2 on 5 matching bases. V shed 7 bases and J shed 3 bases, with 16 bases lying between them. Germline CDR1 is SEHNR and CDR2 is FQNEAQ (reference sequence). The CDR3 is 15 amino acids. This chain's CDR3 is CASTRRGLDYNEQFF. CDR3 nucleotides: TGTGCCAGCACTCGACGCGGGCTAGACTACAATGAGCAGTTCTTC. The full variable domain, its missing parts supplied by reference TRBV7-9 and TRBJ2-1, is DTGVSQNPRHKITKRGQNVTFRCDPISEHNRLYWYRQTLGQGPEFLTYFQNEAQLEKSRLLSDRFSAERPKGSFSTLEIQRTEQGDSAMYLCASTRRGLDYNEQFFGPGTRLTVL.

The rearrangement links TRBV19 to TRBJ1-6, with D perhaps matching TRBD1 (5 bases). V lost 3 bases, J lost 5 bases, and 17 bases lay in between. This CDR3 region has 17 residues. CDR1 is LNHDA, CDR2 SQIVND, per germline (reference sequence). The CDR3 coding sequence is TGTGCCAGTAGTATCCTTTATGGAGGGACCGATAATTCACCCCTCCACTTT. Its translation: CASSILYGGTDNSPLHF.

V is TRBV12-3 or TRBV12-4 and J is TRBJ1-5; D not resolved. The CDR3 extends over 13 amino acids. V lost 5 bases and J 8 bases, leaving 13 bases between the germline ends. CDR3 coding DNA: TGTGCCAGCAGTCTACAGCCCCAAAAGCCCCAGCATTTT. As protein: CASSLQPQKPQHF.

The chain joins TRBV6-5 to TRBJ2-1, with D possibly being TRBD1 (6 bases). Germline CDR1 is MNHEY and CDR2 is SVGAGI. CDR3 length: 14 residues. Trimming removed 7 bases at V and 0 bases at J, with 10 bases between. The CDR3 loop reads CASKGGSSYNEQFF. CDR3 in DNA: TGTGCCAGCAAAGGGGGAAGCTCCTACAATGAGCAGTTCTTC.

The CDR3 is CASSQAEEDYGYTF. CDR3 sequence (DNA): TGTGCCAGCAGCCAAGCCGAGGAGGACTATGGCTACACCTTC. The chain employs TRBV3-1 (or the pseudogene TRBV3-2) and TRBJ1-2; D not resolved. CDR3 length: 14 amino acids. The V gene lost 1 base and the J gene lost 3 bases, with 9 bases spanning the gap. Germline CDR1 is LGHDT and CDR2 is YNNKEL (reference sequence).

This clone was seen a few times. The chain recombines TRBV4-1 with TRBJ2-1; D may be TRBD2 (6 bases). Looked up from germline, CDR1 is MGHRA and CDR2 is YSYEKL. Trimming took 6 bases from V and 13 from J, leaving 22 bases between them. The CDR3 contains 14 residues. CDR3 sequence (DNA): TGCGCCAGCAGACAGCCCGGGACTCGTGATAATCAGTTCTTC. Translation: CASRQPGTRDNQFF.

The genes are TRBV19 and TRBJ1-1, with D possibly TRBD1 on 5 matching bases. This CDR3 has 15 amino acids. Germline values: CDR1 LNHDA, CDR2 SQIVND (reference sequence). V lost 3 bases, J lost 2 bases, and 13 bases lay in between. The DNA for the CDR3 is TGTGCCAGTAGTATGGCGGCAGGGACTAACACTGAAGCTTTCTTT. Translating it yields CASSMAAGTNTEAFF.

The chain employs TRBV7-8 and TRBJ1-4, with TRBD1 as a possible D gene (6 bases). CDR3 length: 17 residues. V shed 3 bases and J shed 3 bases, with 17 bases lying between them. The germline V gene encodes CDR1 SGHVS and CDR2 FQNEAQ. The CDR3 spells CASSLGVTGRANEKLFF. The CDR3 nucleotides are TGTGCCAGCAGCTTGGGTGTCACAGGGAGGGCTAATGAAAAACTGTTTTTT.

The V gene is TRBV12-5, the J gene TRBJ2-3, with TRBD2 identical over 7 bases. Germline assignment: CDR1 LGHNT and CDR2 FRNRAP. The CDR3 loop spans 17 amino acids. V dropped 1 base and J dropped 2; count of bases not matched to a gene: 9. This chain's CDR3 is CASGLALTSLHTDTQYF. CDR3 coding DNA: TGTGCTAGTGGTTTGGCCCTGACTAGCTTGCACACAGATACGCAGTATTTT.

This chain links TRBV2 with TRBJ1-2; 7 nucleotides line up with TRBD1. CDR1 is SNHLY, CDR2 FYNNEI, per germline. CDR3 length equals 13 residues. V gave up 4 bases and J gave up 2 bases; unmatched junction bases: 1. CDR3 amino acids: CASSAQGNYGYTF. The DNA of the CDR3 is TGTGCCAGCAGTGCACAGGGGAACTATGGCTACACCTTC.

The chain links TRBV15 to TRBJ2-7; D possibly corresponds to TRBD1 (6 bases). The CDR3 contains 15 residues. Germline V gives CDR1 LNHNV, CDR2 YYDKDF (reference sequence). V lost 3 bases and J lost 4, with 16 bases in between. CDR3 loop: CATSRSRTAGYEQYF. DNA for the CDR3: TGTGCCACCAGCAGGTCCAGGACAGCAGGTTACGAGCAGTACTTC.

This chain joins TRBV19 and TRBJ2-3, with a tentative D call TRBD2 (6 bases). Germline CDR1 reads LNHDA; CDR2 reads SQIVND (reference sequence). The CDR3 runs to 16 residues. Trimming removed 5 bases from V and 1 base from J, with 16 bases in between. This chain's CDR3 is CASSADSGTRTDTQYF. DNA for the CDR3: TGTGCCAGTAGTGCCGATAGCGGCACGCGCACAGATACGCAGTATTTT.

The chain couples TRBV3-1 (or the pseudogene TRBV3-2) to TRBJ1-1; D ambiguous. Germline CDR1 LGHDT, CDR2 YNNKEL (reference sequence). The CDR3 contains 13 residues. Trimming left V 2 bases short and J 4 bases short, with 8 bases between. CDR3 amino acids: CASSQRGPTEAFF. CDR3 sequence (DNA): TGTGCCAGCAGCCAACGAGGGCCCACTGAAGCTTTCTTT.

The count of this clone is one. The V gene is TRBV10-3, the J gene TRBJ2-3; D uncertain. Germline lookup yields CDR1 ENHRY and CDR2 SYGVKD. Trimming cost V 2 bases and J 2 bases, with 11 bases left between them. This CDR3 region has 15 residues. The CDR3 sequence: CAISEGARSTDTQYF. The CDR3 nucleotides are TGTGCCATCAGTGAGGGTGCCCGGTCCACAGATACGCAGTATTTT.

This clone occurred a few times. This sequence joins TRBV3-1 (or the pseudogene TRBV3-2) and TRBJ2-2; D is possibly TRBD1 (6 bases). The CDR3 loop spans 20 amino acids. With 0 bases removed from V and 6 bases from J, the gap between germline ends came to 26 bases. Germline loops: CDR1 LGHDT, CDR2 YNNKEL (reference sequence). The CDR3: CASSQDMGALQGRDAGELFF. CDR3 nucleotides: TGTGCCAGCAGCCAAGATATGGGGGCTTTACAAGGGCGAGATGCCGGGGAGCTGTTTTTT.

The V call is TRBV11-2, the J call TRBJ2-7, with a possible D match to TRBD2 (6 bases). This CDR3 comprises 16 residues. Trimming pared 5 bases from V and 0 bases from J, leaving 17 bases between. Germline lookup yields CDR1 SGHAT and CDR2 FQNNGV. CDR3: CASSRMLAMSSYEQYF. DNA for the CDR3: TGTGCCAGCAGCCGAATGCTAGCGATGAGCTCCTACGAGCAGTACTTC.

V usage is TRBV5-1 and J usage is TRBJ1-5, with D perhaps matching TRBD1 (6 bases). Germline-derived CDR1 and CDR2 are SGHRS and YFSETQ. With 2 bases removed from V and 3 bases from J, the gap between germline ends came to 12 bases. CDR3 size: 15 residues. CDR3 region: CASSFAGAINQPQHF. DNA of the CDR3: TGCGCCAGCAGCTTTGCAGGGGCTATCAATCAGCCCCAGCATTTT.

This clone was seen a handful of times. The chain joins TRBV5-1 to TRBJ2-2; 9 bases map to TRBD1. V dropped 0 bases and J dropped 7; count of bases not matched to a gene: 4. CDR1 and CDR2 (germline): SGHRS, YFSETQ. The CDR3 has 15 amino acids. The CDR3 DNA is TGCGCCAGCAGCTTGGTACAGGGGGCGGACGGGGAGCTGTTTTTT. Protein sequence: CASSLVQGADGELFF.

CDR3 sequence: CASSLVPQTTTPLHF. The CDR3 DNA follows: TGTGCCAGCAGCTTAGTACCCCAAACAACAACACCCCTCCACTTT. The V and J genes are TRBV11-2 and TRBJ1-6, with unresolved D. The CDR3 contains 15 residues. The germline gives CDR1 SGHAT, CDR2 FQNNGV. V lost 1 base and J lost 11, with 15 bases in between.

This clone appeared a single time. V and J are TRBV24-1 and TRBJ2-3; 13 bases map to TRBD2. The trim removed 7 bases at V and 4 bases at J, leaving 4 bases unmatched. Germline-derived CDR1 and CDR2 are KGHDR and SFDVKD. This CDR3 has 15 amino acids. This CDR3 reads CATRGGTSGADTQYF. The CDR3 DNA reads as TGTGCCACCAGAGGGGGGACTAGCGGGGCAGATACGCAGTATTTT.

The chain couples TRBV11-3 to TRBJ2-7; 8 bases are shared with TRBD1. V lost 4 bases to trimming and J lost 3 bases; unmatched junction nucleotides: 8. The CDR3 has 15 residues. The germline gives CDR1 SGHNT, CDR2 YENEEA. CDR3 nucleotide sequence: TGTGCCAGCAGCTATAGGACAGGGACCCTCTACGAGCAGTACTTC. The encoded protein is CASSYRTGTLYEQYF.

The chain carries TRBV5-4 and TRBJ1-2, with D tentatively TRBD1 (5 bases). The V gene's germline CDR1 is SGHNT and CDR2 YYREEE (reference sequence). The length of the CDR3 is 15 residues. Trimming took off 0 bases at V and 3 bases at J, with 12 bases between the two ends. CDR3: CASSLASGGDYGYTF. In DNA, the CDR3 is TGTGCCAGCAGCTTGGCTTCCGGGGGTGACTATGGCTACACCTTC.

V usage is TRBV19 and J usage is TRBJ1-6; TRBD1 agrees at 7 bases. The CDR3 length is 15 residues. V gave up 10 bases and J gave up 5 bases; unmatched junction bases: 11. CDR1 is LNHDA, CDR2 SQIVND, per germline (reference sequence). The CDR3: CATSSTGQHNSPLHF. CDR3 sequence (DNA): TGTGCCACCAGTAGTACGGGACAGCATAATTCACCCCTCCACTTT.

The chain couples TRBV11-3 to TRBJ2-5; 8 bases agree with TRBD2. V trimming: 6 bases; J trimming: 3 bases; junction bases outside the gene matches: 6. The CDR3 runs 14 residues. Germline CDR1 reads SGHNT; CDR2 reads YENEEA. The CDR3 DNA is TGTGCCAGCAGTCCGGGACTAGGGGAAGAGACCCAGTACTTC. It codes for CASSPGLGEETQYF.

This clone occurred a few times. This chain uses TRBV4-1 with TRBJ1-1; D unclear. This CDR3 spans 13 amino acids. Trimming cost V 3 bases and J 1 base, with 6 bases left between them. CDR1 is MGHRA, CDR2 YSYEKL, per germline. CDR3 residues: CASSHPGNTEAFF. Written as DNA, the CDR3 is TGCGCCAGCAGCCATCCGGGGAACACTGAAGCTTTCTTT.

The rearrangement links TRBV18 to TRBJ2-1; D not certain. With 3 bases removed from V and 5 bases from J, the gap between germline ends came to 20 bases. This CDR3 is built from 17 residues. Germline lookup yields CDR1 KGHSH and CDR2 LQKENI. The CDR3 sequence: CASSPAITDTLNNEQFF. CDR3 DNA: TGTGCCAGCTCACCCGCGATTACAGACACCCTAAACAATGAGCAGTTCTTC.

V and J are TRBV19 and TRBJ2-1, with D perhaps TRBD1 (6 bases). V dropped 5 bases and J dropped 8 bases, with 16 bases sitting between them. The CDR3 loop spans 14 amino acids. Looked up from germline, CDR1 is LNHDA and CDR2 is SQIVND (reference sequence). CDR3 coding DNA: TGTGCCAGTAGTGCCAGGGGCCCGGGCGATGAGCAGTTCTTC. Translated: CASSARGPGDEQFF.

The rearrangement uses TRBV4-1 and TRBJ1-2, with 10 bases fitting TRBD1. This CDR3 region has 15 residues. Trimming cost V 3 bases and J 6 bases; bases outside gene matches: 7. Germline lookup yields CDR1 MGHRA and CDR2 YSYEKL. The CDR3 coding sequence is TGCGCCAGCAGCCATCCGGGACAGGGGCTCGATGGCTACACCTTC. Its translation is CASSHPGQGLDGYTF.

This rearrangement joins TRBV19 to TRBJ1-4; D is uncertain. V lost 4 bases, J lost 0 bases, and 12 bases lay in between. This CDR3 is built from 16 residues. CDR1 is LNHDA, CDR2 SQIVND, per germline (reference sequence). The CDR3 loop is CASSSRKYATNEKLFF. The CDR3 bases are TGTGCCAGTAGTAGCAGAAAATATGCAACTAATGAAAAACTGTTTTTT.

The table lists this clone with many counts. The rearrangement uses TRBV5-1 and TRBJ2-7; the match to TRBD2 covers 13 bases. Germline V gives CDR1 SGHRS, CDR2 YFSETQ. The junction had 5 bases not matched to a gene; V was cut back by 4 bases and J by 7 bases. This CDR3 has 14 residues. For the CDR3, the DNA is TGCGCCAGCAGCCAGGGACTAGCGGGGCTTGAGCAGTACTTC. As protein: CASSQGLAGLEQYF. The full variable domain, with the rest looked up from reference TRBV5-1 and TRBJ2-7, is KAGVTQTPRYLIKTRGQQVTLSCSPISGHRSVSWYQQTPGQGLQFLFEYFSETQRNKGNFPGRFSGRQFSNSRSEMNVSTLELGDSALYLCASSQGLAGLEQYFGPGTRLTVT.